This T cell receptor (beta chain) derives from a study of OX40 agonist ivuxolimab in advanced cancers. Study results and caveats: The 0.1-3.0 mg/kg partial responders had among the lowest clonal expansion.

Trimming at V came to 5 bases and at J to 1 base, leaving 7 bases not matched to a gene. CDR3 length equals 15 residues. Germline lookup yields CDR1 SGHTA and CDR2 FQGNSA. With respect to this clone: Its matching antigen is unknown.

The repertoire was sequenced with immunoSEQ multiplex PCR; TCRdb's copy has only in-frame clones and lacks some. In the table there are some 80,000 clones, about 89% of which are singletons. The chain couples TRBV7-2 to TRBJ2-7, with TRBD1 identical over 8 bases. The sample consisted of CD4+ or CD8+ T cells sorted from blood, taken in a trial of the OX40 agonist ivuxolimab. The TCR originated in an adult with an advanced solid tumor such as melanoma, head and neck, liver or kidney cancer. CDR3 loop: CASSPRQGSSYEQYF. CDR3 coding DNA: TGTGCCAGCAGCCCAAGACAGGGGTCGTCCTACGAGCAGTACTTC. The full variable domain, completed using reference TRBV7-2 and TRBJ2-7, is GAGVSQSPSNKVTEKGKDVELRCDPISGHTALYWYRQSLGQGLEFLIYFQGNSAPDKSGLPSDRFSAERTGGSVSTLTIQRTQQEDSAVYLCASSPRQGSSYEQYFGPGTRLTVT.